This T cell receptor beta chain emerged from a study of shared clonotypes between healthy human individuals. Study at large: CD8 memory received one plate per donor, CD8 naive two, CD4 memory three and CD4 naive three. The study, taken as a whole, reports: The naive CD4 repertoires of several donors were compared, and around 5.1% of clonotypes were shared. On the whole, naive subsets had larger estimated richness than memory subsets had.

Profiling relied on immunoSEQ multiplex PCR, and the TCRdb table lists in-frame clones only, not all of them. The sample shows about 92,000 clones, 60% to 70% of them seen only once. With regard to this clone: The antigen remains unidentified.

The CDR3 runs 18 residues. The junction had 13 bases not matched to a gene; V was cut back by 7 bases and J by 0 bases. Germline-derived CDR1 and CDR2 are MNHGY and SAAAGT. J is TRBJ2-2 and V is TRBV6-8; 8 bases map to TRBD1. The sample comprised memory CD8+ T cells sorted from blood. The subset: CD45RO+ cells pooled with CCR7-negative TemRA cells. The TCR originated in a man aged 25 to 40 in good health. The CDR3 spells CASKEPQGTGANTGELFF. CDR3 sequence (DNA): TGTGCCAGCAAGGAACCCCAAGGGACAGGCGCGAACACCGGGGAGCTGTTTTTT.